Listed below are T cell receptor beta chains from one sample, sequenced in a study of cytomegalovirus exposure and HLA in healthy donors. Profiling relied on immunoSEQ multiplex PCR, and the TCRdb table lists in-frame clones only, not all of them. The repertoire holds tens of thousands of clones, with approximately 72% as singletons. The sequenced sample consisted of PBMCs. These receptors were collected from a woman between 25 and 40 years old in good health and CMV-seronegative. CDR3s include the opening cysteine and the closing phenylalanine or tryptophan. The order of the fields is J gene, D gene, clone size, V gene, CDR3 protein, CDR3 DNA. The D gene is left open where the match is weak. Clone size is not always given. Where it is, it says once, few, many or a class for expanded clones.

J: TRBJ1-5; D: -; size: -; V: TRBV2; CDR3: CASSEWAGMGNQPQHF; DNA: TGTGCCAGCAGTGAATGGGCGGGAATGGGCAATCAGCCCCAGCATTTT
J: TRBJ2-5; D: -; size: -; V: TRBV7-2; CDR3: CASSLRRGETQYF; DNA: TGTGCCAGCAGCTTACGCCGAGGAGAGACCCAGTACTTC
J: TRBJ2-3; D: -; size: once; V: TRBV5-8; CDR3: CASSLQRGRLSTDTQYF; DNA: TGTGCCAGCAGCTTACAGCGAGGGAGATTGAGCACAGATACGCAGTATTTT
J: TRBJ1-6; D: TRBD1; size: few; V: TRBV10-3; CDR3: CAIRRQTGGSENSPLHF; DNA: TGTGCCATCAGGAGACAGACAGGGGGGAGTGAAAATTCACCCCTCCACTTT
J: TRBJ1-6; D: TRBD1; size: few; V: TRBV30; CDR3: CAWKGQGLTPLHF; DNA: TGTGCCTGGAAAGGACAGGGGTTGACACCCCTCCACTTT
J: TRBJ1-1; D: -; size: -; V: TRBV11-2; CDR3: CASSLKLVAVTGNTEAFF; DNA: TGTGCCAGCAGCTTAAAGTTAGTAGCGGTTACAGGGAACACTGAAGCTTTCTTT
J: TRBJ2-2; D: TRBD2; size: -; V: TRBV7-9; CDR3: CASSFSLAGSNTGELFF; DNA: TGTGCCAGCAGCTTCAGTTTAGCGGGTTCTAACACCGGGGAGCTGTTTTTT
J: TRBJ2-1; D: TRBD1; size: -; V: TRBV6-6; CDR3: CASRQIQGGPYNEQFF; DNA: TGTGCCAGCAGACAAATACAGGGGGGACCCTACAATGAGCAGTTCTTC
J: TRBJ1-2; D: TRBD1; size: -; V: TRBV28; CDR3: CASKGQGAISNYGYTF; DNA: TGTGCCAGCAAAGGACAGGGGGCGATATCAAACTATGGCTACACCTTC
J: TRBJ2-1; D: -; size: -; V: TRBV6-1; CDR3: CASRELGDEQFF; DNA: TGTGCCAGCCGAGAATTAGGGGATGAGCAGTTCTTC
J: TRBJ1-2; D: -; size: -; V: TRBV29-1; CDR3: CSVVDSHYGYTF; DNA: TGCAGCGTTGTCGACAGTCACTATGGCTACACCTTC
J: TRBJ2-3; D: -; size: few; V: TRBV28; CDR3: CATLEGTDTQYF; DNA: TGTGCCACCTTAGAGGGCACAGATACGCAGTATTTT
J: TRBJ2-5; D: TRBD1; size: -; V: TRBV6-5; CDR3: CASSYPTGGGETQYF; DNA: TGTGCCAGCAGTTACCCGACAGGGGGTGGTGAGACCCAGTACTTC
J: TRBJ1-6; D: TRBD1; size: -; V: TRBV30; CDR3: CAWSDNRGHNSPLHF; DNA: TGTGCCTGGAGCGATAACAGGGGTCACAATTCACCCCTCCACTTT
J: TRBJ1-2; D: TRBD1; size: -; V: TRBV7-2; CDR3: CASSVRPVRQGLGYTF; DNA: TGTGCCAGCAGCGTCAGGCCCGTTAGACAGGGCCTTGGCTACACCTTC
J: TRBJ2-3; D: -; size: -; V: TRBV7-2; CDR3: CASRRWTASTDTQYF; DNA: TGTGCCAGCAGACGCTGGACAGCTAGCACAGATACGCAGTATTTT
J: TRBJ2-3; D: -; size: -; V: TRBV7-9; CDR3: CATRMTVSTDTQYF; DNA: TGTGCCACGAGAATGACTGTGAGCACAGATACGCAGTATTTT
J: TRBJ1-6; D: -; size: -; V: TRBV28; CDR3: CASSLRKTGNNSPLHF; DNA: TGTGCCAGCAGTTTACGTAAAACAGGGAATAATTCACCCCTCCACTTT